Given below is one T cell receptor beta chain in context. As yet, its antigen is unknown. Per the germline V gene, CDR1 is MDHEN and CDR2 is SYDVKM. Trimming removed 1 base at V and 5 bases at J, with 14 bases between. This CDR3 is built from 15 residues. The sample comes from a study of T cell responses to AZD1222 COVID-19 vaccine. Study outcomes and limitations: Spike was spanned by vaccine-associated CD4 TCRs, with dominance at 160-218 and 743-854.

Clones were sequenced by immunoSEQ multiplex PCR, and TCRdb holds only the in-frame ones, with some missing. The sample lists some 98,000 clones; approximately 91% were seen once. The chain uses TRBV28 and TRBJ1-1; TRBD1 might be the D (5 bases). The specimen was peripheral blood, collected on day 0 of AZD1222 vaccination. The sequence was collected from an adult in good health. In DNA, the CDR3 is TGTGCCAGCAGTTTATTCCTGGGGACGGGTACTGAAGCTTTCTTT. It is translated as CASSLFLGTGTEAFF.